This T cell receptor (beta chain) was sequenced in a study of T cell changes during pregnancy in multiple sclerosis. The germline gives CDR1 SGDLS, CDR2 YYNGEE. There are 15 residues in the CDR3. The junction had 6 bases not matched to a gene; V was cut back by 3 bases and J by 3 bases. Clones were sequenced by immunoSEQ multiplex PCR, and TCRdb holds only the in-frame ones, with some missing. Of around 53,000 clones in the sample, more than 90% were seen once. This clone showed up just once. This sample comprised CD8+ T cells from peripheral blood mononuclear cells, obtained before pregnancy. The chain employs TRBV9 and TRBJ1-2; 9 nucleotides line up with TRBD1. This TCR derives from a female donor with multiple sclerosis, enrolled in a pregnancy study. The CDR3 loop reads CASSANRGRDYGYTF. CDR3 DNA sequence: TGTGCCAGCAGCGCGAACAGGGGGCGCGACTATGGCTACACCTTC. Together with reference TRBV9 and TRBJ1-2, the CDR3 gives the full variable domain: DSGVTQTPKHLITATGQRVTLRCSPRSGDLSVYWYQQSLDQGLQFLIQYYNGEERAKGNILERFSAQQFPDLHSELNLSSLELGDSALYFCASSANRGRDYGYTFGSGTRLTVV.